This T cell receptor beta chain was profiled in a study of PD-L1 blockade in urothelial cancer. At the level of the study: Blood was tested 3 weeks (second dose) and 6 weeks into treatment.

Using immunoSEQ multiplex PCR, the repertoire was profiled, and TCRdb retains in-frame clones only, with some absent. This sample carries 100,000 or so clones, around 93% of them seen once, and the ten largest clones take roughly 0.93%. Note on this clone: Its target is not known.

From germline, CDR1 is LNHDA and CDR2 SQIVND (reference sequence). V lost 7 bases to trimming and J lost 7 bases; unmatched junction nucleotides: 12. This CDR3 spans 17 amino acids. Study results and caveats: Below-median pretreatment blood TCR clonality was associated with improved progression-free and overall survival.

Sequenced here: PBMCs, sampled around atezolizumab (anti-PD-L1) treatment. The clonotype originates from an elderly woman with urothelial cancer. The chain uses TRBV19 and TRBJ2-2, with 13 bases fitting TRBD2. This CDR3 reads CASKLAGTSGTGGELFF. CDR3 in DNA: TGTGCCAGTAAACTTGCCGGGACTAGCGGGACTGGCGGGGAGCTGTTTTTT.